This T cell receptor beta chain comes out of a study of regulatory T cells in long-lasting Graves disease. Across the whole study: Persistence in Graves' disease denoted antithyroid drug use beyond 5 years alongside positive TSH receptor antibodies.

This CDR3 region has 15 residues. The V end was cut by 1 base, the J end by 5 bases, with 15 bases between. Germline V gives CDR1 SGHRS, CDR2 YFSETQ. Researchers made TCR beta libraries by using iRepertoire HTBI primers and running Arm-PCR on CDR3 regions. Each CDR3 protein gets one entry after TCRdb re-called the multiplex PCR reads with MiXCR. The sample has a few hundred thousand distinct CDR3 sequences, more than 20% seen once; the top ten hold around 30%. Time point of the sample: persistent/refractory GD, antithyroid drugs over 5 years with positive TRAb. Construction of the TCR library relied on RNA isolated from PBMCs. From each patient, roughly 9 milliliters of peripheral blood was drawn and collected into an EDTA anticoagulant tube.

The chain uses TRBV5-1 and TRBJ1-1, with D possibly matching TRBD1 (6 bases). The source is a woman aged 40 to 55 with Graves disease. The input for sequencing was peripheral blood mononuclear cells (PBMCs), taken when the disease was refractory, from a patient treated with antithyroid drugs. The chain's CDR3 is CASSLQWQGRTEAFF. CDR3 nucleotide sequence: TGCGCCAGCAGCTTGCAGTGGCAGGGGAGGACTGAAGCTTTCTTT.